The 6 T cell receptor beta chains given below trace back to one sample, sequenced in a study of blood T cell repertoires in COVID-19 (dated by TCRdb to 2020 to 2022). The method was the immunoSEQ multiplex PCR assay. This immuneACCESS table, as held by TCRdb, lists in-frame sequences with V and J called but not all clones. Of the missing ones, under half trace to an unresolved V gene in checked studies; the others have no known cause. The sample table lists roughly 140,000 clones, 84% of them with a count of one. Of the sample, under 2.5% falls within the top ten clones. Sequenced input: peripheral blood. Receptors were obtained from a man in his 70s with acute or convalescent COVID-19.

The rearrangement links TRBV28 to TRBJ1-2; possible D gene TRBD1, 5 bases. CDR1 and CDR2 (germline): MDHEN, SYDVKM. The germline V and J ends were trimmed by 6 bases and 8 bases, with 16 bases remaining between them. This CDR3 has 13 amino acids. The CDR3 DNA reads as TGTGCCAGCAGCCCAGGGCCACTTGGGGGCTACACCTTC. As protein: CASSPGPLGGYTF.

This clone has just one count. The chain recombines TRBV7-9 with TRBJ2-1, with D uncertain. CDR1 is SEHNR and CDR2 is FQNEAQ in the germline V gene (reference sequence). Trimming shortened V by 5 bases and J by 6 bases, and 8 bases separated the two germline ends. CDR3 length: 12 amino acids. The CDR3 DNA reads as TGTGCCAGCAGCCCCCCAGGCAATGAGCAGTTCTTC. Residues: CASSPPGNEQFF.

The J gene is TRBJ2-5, the V gene TRBV5-1; D call uncertain. CDR1 is SGHRS and CDR2 is YFSETQ in the germline V gene. V was trimmed by 1 base and J by 1 base, leaving 11 bases between them. The CDR3 has 15 amino acids. In DNA form, the CDR3 reads TGCGCCAGCAGCTTGCGTCTAGACGGCCAAGAGACCCAGTACTTC. It specifies CASSLRLDGQETQYF.

V usage is TRBV7-9 and J usage is TRBJ1-4; 8 bases align to TRBD1. Germline V gives CDR1 SEHNR, CDR2 FQNEAQ (reference sequence). This CDR3 contains 16 residues. The ends lost 4 bases at V and 1 base at J; junction bases unmatched: 5. The CDR3 protein is CASSWTGIGTNEKLFF. For the CDR3, the DNA is TGTGCCAGCAGCTGGACAGGGATCGGAACTAATGAAAAACTGTTTTTT.

The rearrangement joins TRBV5-4 to TRBJ2-3; TRBD2 aligns across 10 bases. Germline loops: CDR1 SGHNT, CDR2 YYREEE (reference sequence). There are 17 residues in the CDR3. V shed 2 bases and J 1 base; nucleotides not matched to a gene: 7. CDR3 protein: CASSFSQRGGRTDTQYF. Written as DNA, the CDR3 is TGTGCCAGCAGCTTCTCCCAGCGGGGGGGACGCACAGATACGCAGTATTTT.

This chain joins TRBV9 and TRBJ2-5; the D gene is possibly TRBD2 (5 bases). V lost 3 bases and J lost 5, with 11 bases in between. The V gene's germline CDR1 is SGDLS and CDR2 YYNGEE. There are 13 residues in the CDR3. Here the CDR3 reads CASSALVSETQYF. CDR3 sequence (DNA): TGTGCCAGCAGCGCACTAGTCTCCGAGACCCAGTACTTC.